The 26 T cell receptor beta chains below all came from one sample that was sequenced in a study of cytotoxic CD8 clonotypes in ibrutinib-treated CLL. Sequencing was performed with immunoSEQ multiplex PCR; in TCRdb, only in-frame clones are kept and a portion is missing. The table lists tens of thousands of clones, 86% of them singletons. Sequencing was performed on PBMCs, taken before ibrutinib treatment. These receptors all stem from a human donor with chronic lymphocytic leukemia.

Here the CDR3 reads CASSDRWGGENIQYF. CDR3 DNA: TGTGCCAGCAGTGATCGGTGGGGAGGGGAGAACATTCAGTACTTC. The rearrangement uses TRBV6-1 and TRBJ2-4; 7 bases map to TRBD2. Germline CDR1 and CDR2: MNHNS and SASEGT. V lost 3 bases to trimming and J lost 7 bases; unmatched junction nucleotides: 9. This CDR3 has 15 residues.

This chain joins TRBV27 and TRBJ2-1; 7 positions match TRBD2. With 6 bases clipped from V and 4 bases from J, the junction kept 21 bases outside the gene matches. This CDR3 spans 19 amino acids. Germline CDR1 MNHEY, CDR2 SMNVEV (reference sequence). The DNA for the CDR3 is TGTGCCAGCAGGGACACTGGGCTAGCGGACCCGATTAAATACAATGAGCAGTTCTTC. It translates to CASRDTGLADPIKYNEQFF.

The chain recombines TRBV7-9 with TRBJ2-7; TRBD2 aligns across 12 bases. V lost 5 bases and J lost 5; bases outside the gene matches: 7. Per the germline V gene, CDR1 is SEHNR and CDR2 is FQNEAQ (reference sequence). This CDR3 has 15 residues. CDR3 sequence: CASSQRTSGNHEQYF. In DNA, the CDR3 is TGTGCCAGCAGCCAGAGGACTAGCGGGAACCACGAGCAGTACTTC.

The gene calls are TRBV27 and TRBJ2-5; 10 bases fit TRBD1. Trimming at V came to 6 bases and at J to 5 bases, leaving 12 bases not matched to a gene. This CDR3 contains 16 residues. CDR1 is MNHEY and CDR2 is SMNVEV in the germline V gene (reference sequence). CDR3 sequence (DNA): TGTGCCAGCAGCCCCCGGGACAGGGGAATTTTGGAGACCCAGTACTTC. The encoded protein is CASSPRDRGILETQYF.

The chain links TRBV2 to TRBJ2-2; D is uncertain. Germline loops: CDR1 SNHLY, CDR2 FYNNEI. CDR3 length: 13 residues. Trimming stripped 3 bases from V and 6 bases from J, with 8 bases between. CDR3 region: CASSELLSGELFF. The CDR3 DNA follows: TGTGCCAGCAGTGAGCTATTATCCGGGGAGCTGTTTTTT.

The chain carries TRBV9 and TRBJ1-1; D gene unclear. CDR1 is SGDLS, CDR2 YYNGEE, per germline. V lost 0 bases and J lost 8, with 11 bases in between. The CDR3 covers 13 residues. The CDR3 DNA follows: TGTGCCAGCAGCGTAGTAAGGAGTTCGGAAGCTTTCTTT. Translating it yields CASSVVRSSEAFF.

This chain connects TRBV28 to TRBJ1-2, with D maybe TRBD1 (6 bases). The CDR3 runs 11 residues. Germline V gives CDR1 MDHEN, CDR2 SYDVKM. Trimming pared 2 bases from V and 10 bases from J, leaving 8 bases between. The CDR3 bases are TGTGCCAGCAGTTTAAACAGGGCCTACACCTTC. This sequence encodes CASSLNRAYTF.

The V and J genes are TRBV9 and TRBJ2-2; a weak D match, TRBD2 (6 bases). V lost 3 bases, J lost 6 bases, and 18 bases lay in between. Per germline, CDR1 SGDLS and CDR2 YYNGEE. The CDR3 length is 16 residues. CDR3 coding DNA: TGTGCCAGCAGCGATGGAGGGCGTCTTATAGCCGGGGAGCTGTTTTTT. This codes for CASSDGGRLIAGELFF.

J is TRBJ2-7 and V is TRBV11-2; 9 nucleotides align to TRBD2. This CDR3 has 16 amino acids. Germline loops: CDR1 SGHAT, CDR2 FQNNGV. V gave up 5 bases and J gave up 6 bases; unmatched junction bases: 14. CDR3 in amino acids: CASSVYRGLAESEQYF. The DNA for the CDR3 is TGTGCCAGCAGCGTTTACCGGGGACTAGCCGAAAGCGAGCAGTACTTC.

J is TRBJ1-1 and V is TRBV10-3; TRBD1 agrees at 11 bases. The CDR3 contains 14 residues. V lost 6 bases and J lost 5; bases outside the gene matches: 5. Per germline, CDR1 ENHRY and CDR2 SYGVKD. In nucleotides, the CDR3 is TGTGCCATCAGGGAGGGACAGGGGGGGACTGAAGCTTTCTTT. Translating it yields CAIREGQGGTEAFF.

The V and J genes are TRBV19 and TRBJ2-3; D is unclear. This CDR3 spans 14 amino acids. In germline, CDR1 is LNHDA, CDR2 SQIVND (reference sequence). V dropped 5 bases and J dropped 1 base, with 10 bases sitting between them. Written as DNA, the CDR3 is TGTGCCAGTAGTTCCCAGGTTGGCACAGATACGCAGTATTTT. The encoded protein is CASSSQVGTDTQYF. Full variable domain (rest looked up from reference TRBV19 and TRBJ2-3): DGGITQSPKYLFRKEGQNVTLSCEQNLNHDAMYWYRQDPGQGLRLIYYSQIVNDFQKGDIAEGYSVSREKKESFPLTVTSAQKNPTAFYLCASSSQVGTDTQYFGPGTRLTVL.

The table lists this clone with a few counts. The rearrangement links TRBV4-1 to TRBJ1-1; 7 bases match TRBD1. Germline trimming cut 0 bases from V and 1 base from J; bases unmatched to any gene: 2. The germline CDR1 and CDR2 sequences are MGHRA and YSYEKL. The CDR3 has 15 residues. CDR3 nucleotides: TGCGCCAGCAGCCAAGATACAGGGGAGAACACTGAAGCTTTCTTT. This sequence encodes CASSQDTGENTEAFF.

This chain links TRBV5-1 with TRBJ1-2; D unclear. This CDR3 comprises 15 residues. The V gene lost 0 bases and the J gene lost 3 bases, with 12 bases spanning the gap. The V gene's germline CDR1 is SGHRS and CDR2 YFSETQ. The CDR3 DNA is TGCGCCAGCAGCTTGGAATGGGATTCGGACTATGGCTACACCTTC. Protein sequence: CASSLEWDSDYGYTF.

This clone has more than one count but fewer than ten. V and J are TRBV5-4 and TRBJ1-2; 10 positions match TRBD1. CDR1 and CDR2 (germline): SGHNT, YYREEE (reference sequence). Unmatched junction bases numbered 8, after V lost 2 bases and J lost 7 bases. The CDR3 length is 15 residues. CDR3 amino acids: CASSFKPGQGSGYTF. The CDR3 region has the DNA TGTGCCAGCAGCTTTAAACCGGGACAGGGGAGTGGCTACACCTTC.

CDR3 residues: CASSQVADYNEQFF. CDR3 nucleotide sequence: TGTGCCAGCAGTCAAGTAGCGGACTACAATGAGCAGTTCTTC. The rearrangement joins TRBV7-9 to TRBJ2-1; TRBD2 might be the D (6 bases). Trimming took 6 bases from V and 3 from J, leaving 12 bases between them. The length of the CDR3 is 14 residues. CDR1 and CDR2 from the germline V gene are SEHNR and FQNEAQ (reference sequence).

This clone was counted a few times. DNA of the CDR3: TGTGCCAGCATCCGGACAGGGGGCGGTCAGCCCCAGCATTTT. Amino acid sequence: CASIRTGGGQPQHF. This chain joins TRBV28 and TRBJ1-5, with 11 bases aligning to TRBD1. The CDR3 is made up of 14 amino acids. Germline V CDR1 and CDR2: MDHEN, SYDVKM. V trimming: 7 bases; J trimming: 6 bases; junction bases outside the gene matches: 5.

The chain links TRBV2 to TRBJ2-3; D remains unclear. Germline V gene lookup returns CDR1 SNHLY and CDR2 FYNNEI. The CDR3 spans 15 residues. The germline V and J ends were trimmed by 0 bases and 3 bases, with 10 bases remaining between them. CDR3 nucleotides: TGTGCCAGCAGTGAAGCAGGGTATGGAACAGATACGCAGTATTTT. It codes for CASSEAGYGTDTQYF.

The rearrangement links TRBV2 to TRBJ2-7; 8 bases align to TRBD2. The CDR3 runs 19 residues. V was clipped by 1 base and J by 0 bases; unmatched bases: 14. Germline lookup yields CDR1 SNHLY and CDR2 FYNNEI. DNA of the CDR3: TGTGCCAGCAGTGAAGGGGGCTGGGTTTTAGCGGGACTCTCCTACGAGCAGTACTTC. Translation gives CASSEGGWVLAGLSYEQYF.

This clone has only one observation. The chain employs TRBV29-1 and TRBJ1-1, with D possibly matching TRBD1 (5 bases). The CDR3 loop spans 13 amino acids. V dropped 3 bases and J dropped 8 bases, with 16 bases sitting between them. The germline gives CDR1 SQVTM, CDR2 ANQGSEA. The DNA for the CDR3 is TGCAGCGTTGAGTGGGAGGGGACTCTGGAAGCTTTCTTT. Protein: CSVEWEGTLEAFF.

The CDR3 protein is CAWTTWSSGNTIYF. The CDR3 DNA sequence: TGTGCCTGGACCACCTGGAGCTCTGGAAACACCATATATTTT. V is TRBV30 and J is TRBJ1-3, with D hard to call. Germline V gene lookup returns CDR1 GTSNPN and CDR2 SVGIG (reference sequence). Trimming stripped 4 bases from V and 0 bases from J, with 10 bases between. The CDR3 sequence is 14 residues long.

The table lists this clone with a count of one. This chain links TRBV4-1 with TRBJ2-1; possible D gene TRBD2, 5 bases. CDR3 length equals 16 residues. Trimming stripped 0 bases from V and 2 bases from J, with 11 bases between. In germline, CDR1 is MGHRA, CDR2 YSYEKL. CDR3: CASSQDWSGTYNEQFF. In DNA, the CDR3 is TGCGCCAGCAGCCAAGACTGGTCGGGAACCTACAATGAGCAGTTCTTC.

The chain carries TRBV9 and TRBJ2-3; D is uncertain. The CDR3 is made up of 16 amino acids. In germline, CDR1 is SGDLS, CDR2 YYNGEE. The V end lost 0 bases, the J end lost 0 bases, and 11 bases lay between the germline ends. The chain's CDR3 is CASSVGADSSTDTQYF. The DNA of the CDR3 is TGTGCCAGCAGCGTAGGGGCGGATTCTAGCACAGATACGCAGTATTTT.

This clone has a single count. The chain recombines TRBV29-1 with TRBJ2-1, with 10 positions matching TRBD2. Per germline, CDR1 SQVTM and CDR2 ANQGSEA. Trimming removed 4 bases from V and 9 bases from J; junction bases left unmatched: 18. The CDR3 has 17 amino acids. The CDR3 reads CSVGGASGRPLEGEQFF. CDR3 DNA sequence: TGCAGCGTTGGAGGTGCTAGCGGGAGACCCCTTGAGGGTGAGCAGTTCTTC.

The genes are TRBV19 and TRBJ2-7, with D perhaps matching TRBD2 (5 bases). In germline, CDR1 is LNHDA, CDR2 SQIVND (reference sequence). The CDR3 is 15 residues long. With 5 bases removed from V and 3 bases from J, the gap between germline ends came to 17 bases. The CDR3, as DNA: TGTGCCAGTAGTTCCCCTGCGGGCGTCCGCTACGAGCAGTACTTC. This encodes CASSSPAGVRYEQYF.

The chain combines TRBV18 with TRBJ1-3; no firm D call. This CDR3 contains 16 residues. The germline V gene encodes CDR1 KGHSH and CDR2 LQKENI. With 2 bases removed from V and 0 bases from J, the gap between germline ends came to 11 bases. CDR3 protein: CASSPLTRSSGNTIYF. The CDR3 coding sequence is TGTGCCAGCTCACCATTAACGAGAAGCTCTGGAAACACCATATATTTT.

The chain links TRBV6-1 to TRBJ1-5; D is ambiguous. This CDR3 spans 14 amino acids. Trimming stripped 5 bases from V and 2 bases from J, with 10 bases between. Germline CDR1 MNHNS, CDR2 SASEGT. The CDR3: CASSPDGGNQPQHF. The CDR3 nucleotides read TGTGCCAGCAGTCCCGACGGTGGCAATCAGCCCCAGCATTTT.